This T cell receptor beta chain was observed in a study of beta chain features in type 1 diabetes. Isolated RNA was reverse transcribed in full, so expressed TCRB transcripts were sequenced. Assay: immunoSEQ multiplex PCR; the TCRdb copy retains only in-frame clones and omits some. This table has 250,000 to 300,000 clones, about 8% appearing once. Sorted cells reached over 95% purity in every population. Trimming removed 1 base from V and 5 bases from J; junction bases left unmatched: 7. The CDR3 runs to 15 residues. From germline, CDR1 is MNHNY and CDR2 SVGAGI (reference sequence). Sequences were obtained from central memory CD4+ T cells from blood. The chain employs TRBV6-6 and TRBJ2-7; TRBD1 matches at 8 bases. The receptor was derived from a young woman in good health. CDR3 amino acids: CASSYLDRGPHEQYF. The CDR3 bases are TGTGCCAGCAGTTACTTAGACAGGGGACCCCACGAGCAGTACTTC.